This entry describes one T cell receptor (beta chain). Its cognate antigen is unknown. Treatment specified: approximately 10-day PBMC culture with coronavirus spike peptide pools or control peptides (ViraFEST assay). This entry comes from a study of vaccination and CD4 T cells after COVID-19. From germline, CDR1 is SGHDN and CDR2 FVKESK. Trimming stripped 6 bases from V and 4 bases from J, with 12 bases between. The length of the CDR3 is 13 residues. Sequenced with the Oncomine TCR Beta short-read assay was DNA taken from cultured CD4+ T cells. TCRdb ran MiXCR on the PCR reads and lists one entry per CDR3 protein. Found here are some 14,000 distinct CDR3 sequences, 60% to 70% of them singletons; the top ten hold roughly 6.4%.

The rearrangement uses TRBV14 and TRBJ1-2, with D perhaps matching TRBD1 (6 bases). This TCR was sampled from a human donor who had recovered from COVID-19. Specimen: CD4+ T cells from blood, cultured in vitro. As DNA, the CDR3 is TGTGCCAGCAGTCCCGACAGGATCTATGGCTACACCTTC. It specifies CASSPDRIYGYTF. The full variable domain, with the rest looked up from reference TRBV14 and TRBJ1-2, is EAGVTQFPSHSVIEKGQTVTLRCDPISGHDNLYWYRRVMGKEIKFLLHFVKESKQDESGMPNNRFLAERTGGTYSTLKVQPAELEDSGVYFCASSPDRIYGYTFGSGTRLTVV.